A single sample gave rise to the 26 T cell receptor beta chains below, sequenced in a study of vaccination effects on CD4 cells after COVID-19. Using viral peptide pools, the ViraFEST assay grew out antigen-specific CD4+ T cells prior to sequencing. Isolating CD4+ T cells followed roughly ten days of culture. Participants were vaccinated with two doses of either the BNT162b2 or mRNA-1273 vaccine. For these TCRs, the target antigens are not known. Assay: immunoSEQ multiplex PCR; the TCRdb copy retains only in-frame clones and omits some. Of about 31,000 clones in the sample, around 80% were seen once. Sequencing was performed on CD4+ T cells from PBMCs cultured with SARS-CoV-2 spike peptides, taken after COVID-19 vaccination. These receptors were collected from a human donor who received a COVID-19 vaccine. Some clones in this sample may be carry-over from other donors' samples.

The genes are TRBV5-1 and TRBJ2-3; TRBD1 might be the D (6 bases). Germline values: CDR1 SGHRS, CDR2 YFSETQ. Between the trimmed V and J ends, which lost 4 bases and 2 bases, there was a span of 14 bases. CDR3 length equals 15 residues. The CDR3 bases are TGCGCCAGCAGCCCAGATACAGGGCTCACAGATACGCAGTATTTT. Encoded protein: CASSPDTGLTDTQYF.

The CDR3 spells CASSGTEEANYGYTF. The CDR3 nucleotides are TGCGCCAGCAGTGGGACAGAAGAAGCTAACTATGGCTACACCTTC. The rearrangement joins TRBV10-2 to TRBJ1-2, with D tentatively TRBD1 (6 bases). This CDR3 is 15 amino acids long. V dropped 4 bases and J dropped 0 bases, with 12 bases sitting between them. Germline V gene lookup returns CDR1 WSHSY and CDR2 SAAADI.

The rearrangement links TRBV4-1 to TRBJ1-1, with 12 bases fitting TRBD1. V was pared by 4 bases and J by 5 bases, with 8 bases of the junction left unmatched. CDR1 is MGHRA, CDR2 YSYEKL, per germline. The CDR3 has 16 amino acids. CDR3 loop: CASSPPGQGALTEAFF. The CDR3 DNA is TGCGCCAGCAGCCCGCCGGGACAGGGGGCGCTTACTGAAGCTTTCTTT.

The chain couples TRBV4-1 to TRBJ1-2; 7 bases match TRBD1. Germline V gene lookup returns CDR1 MGHRA and CDR2 YSYEKL. V shed 4 bases and J 4 bases; nucleotides not matched to a gene: 15. This CDR3 is built from 17 residues. The CDR3 loop is CASSRPPVDREAYGYTF. The CDR3 region has the DNA TGCGCCAGCAGCCGACCTCCCGTTGACAGGGAGGCCTATGGCTACACCTTC.

This clone is medium-sized (0.01 to 0.1%). The rearrangement joins TRBV3-1 (or the pseudogene TRBV3-2) to TRBJ1-1, with D uncertain. Germline CDR1 and CDR2: LGHDT and YNNKEL (reference sequence). The ends were cut back, 3 bases at V and 0 bases at J, with 11 bases in the middle. The CDR3 has 15 residues. CDR3 DNA: TGTGCCAGCAGCCATTCCGACGGAATGAACACTGAAGCTTTCTTT. Its translation is CASSHSDGMNTEAFF.

This clone has just one count. The genes are TRBV6-5 and TRBJ1-5; D may be TRBD1 (5 bases). Germline-derived CDR1 and CDR2 are MNHEY and SVGAGI. V lost 6 bases, J lost 1 base, and 7 bases lay in between. This CDR3 spans 13 amino acids. The CDR3 sequence: CASSRVSNQPQHF. For the CDR3, the DNA is TGTGCCAGCAGCAGGGTGAGCAATCAGCCCCAGCATTTT.

V usage is TRBV5-6 and J usage is TRBJ2-2; D gene ambiguous. This CDR3 contains 14 residues. Between the trimmed V and J ends, which lost 0 bases and 4 bases, there was a span of 7 bases. Per the germline V gene, CDR1 is SGHDT and CDR2 is YYEEEE. CDR3 residues: CASSLVGGTGELFF. CDR3 sequence (DNA): TGTGCCAGCAGCTTGGTCGGCGGCACCGGGGAGCTGTTTTTT.

V usage is TRBV5-1 and J usage is TRBJ2-3; 7 nucleotides line up with TRBD2. CDR1 is SGHRS, CDR2 YFSETQ, per germline. The CDR3 totals 14 residues. The ends lost 4 bases at V and 6 bases at J; junction bases unmatched: 8. CDR3: CASSLAVPGDTQYF. The DNA of the CDR3 is TGCGCCAGCAGCCTAGCGGTCCCGGGGGATACGCAGTATTTT.

The chain links TRBV10-3 to TRBJ2-7; D is ambiguous. The CDR3 loop spans 12 amino acids. Looked up from germline, CDR1 is ENHRY and CDR2 is SYGVKD. V shed 5 bases and J shed 5 bases, with 10 bases lying between them. CDR3 region: CAISNGGHEQYV. Written as DNA, the CDR3 is TGTGCCATCAGTAACGGCGGACACGAGCAGTACGTC.

The gene calls are TRBV12-3 or TRBV12-4 and TRBJ1-2, with 7 bases matching TRBD1. The CDR3 totals 13 residues. The V gene end was trimmed by 5 bases and the J gene end by 2 bases; junction bases not matched to a gene: 2. Here the CDR3 DNA reads TGTGCCAGCAGTCCGGACAGGAACTATGGCTACACCTTC. Translation: CASSPDRNYGYTF.

The chain has TRBV21-1 and TRBJ1-5; TRBD1, the D gene given by the table, was not confirmed from the DNA. TRBV21-1 is annotated as a pseudogene. This CDR3 contains 14 residues. In DNA, the CDR3 is TGTGCCAGCAGTTACAGCAATAGCAATCAGCCCCAGCATTTT. It yields the protein CASSYSNSNQPQHF.

The rearrangement uses TRBV2 and TRBJ1-3; no clear D. The CDR3 is 14 amino acids. Germline CDR1 SNHLY, CDR2 FYNNEI. Trimming removed 1 base from V and 1 base from J, with 5 bases in between. DNA of the CDR3: TGTGCCAGCAGTGAAGTGGGTTCTGGAAACACCATATATTTT. It is translated as CASSEVGSGNTIYF.

V and J are TRBV30 and TRBJ2-4, with TRBD1 matching 7 bases. The CDR3 is made up of 14 amino acids. The V gene's germline CDR1 is GTSNPN and CDR2 SVGIG (reference sequence). V was pared by 2 bases and J by 1 base, with 2 bases of the junction left unmatched. The CDR3 nucleotides are TGTGCCTGGAGTCAACAGGGGGCCAAAAACATTCAGTACTTC. It codes for CAWSQQGAKNIQYF. Full variable domain (missing parts from reference TRBV30 and TRBJ2-4): SQTIHQWPATLVQPVGSPLSLECTVEGTSNPNLYWYRQAAGRGLQLLFYSVGIGQISSEVPQNLSASRPQDRQFILSSKKLLLSDSGFYLCAWSQQGAKNIQYFGAGTRLSVL.

The V call is TRBV12-3 or TRBV12-4, the J call TRBJ1-2; the match to TRBD1 covers 7 bases. Germline trimming cut 5 bases from V and 10 bases from J; bases unmatched to any gene: 4. The CDR3 covers 11 residues. In DNA form, the CDR3 reads TGTGCCAGCAGTACCGGACAGGTCTACACCTTC. The encoded protein is CASSTGQVYTF.

The chain is built from TRBV9 and TRBJ1-1; D not resolved. This CDR3 spans 13 amino acids. Trimming pared 3 bases from V and 0 bases from J, leaving 6 bases between. From germline, CDR1 is SGDLS and CDR2 YYNGEE. The chain's CDR3 is CASSGQLNTEAFF. The CDR3 bases are TGTGCCAGCAGCGGGCAGCTGAACACTGAAGCTTTCTTT.

V usage is TRBV5-1 and J usage is TRBJ1-2, with D maybe TRBD1 (6 bases). Deletions cut 3 bases from V and 1 base from J, with 10 bases between. The CDR3 is made up of 14 amino acids. In germline, CDR1 is SGHRS, CDR2 YFSETQ. The CDR3 spells CASSSPDSNYGYTF. CDR3 in DNA: TGCGCCAGCAGCTCGCCGGACAGTAACTATGGCTACACCTTC.

The chain carries TRBV2 and TRBJ1-2; D is ambiguous. Germline CDR1 reads SNHLY; CDR2 reads FYNNEI. V lost 6 bases and J lost 4, with 9 bases in between. This CDR3 has 12 residues. The CDR3 coding sequence is TGTGCCAGCAGGGCGGGCCTCTATGGCTACACCTTC. Translated, it gives CASRAGLYGYTF.

The rearrangement joins TRBV5-6 to TRBJ1-4; 9 nucleotides align to TRBD1. V was pared by 4 bases and J by 7 bases, with 8 bases of the junction left unmatched. This CDR3 is 15 amino acids long. Germline V gene sequence: CDR1 SGHDT, CDR2 YYEEEE. This CDR3 reads CASSRRTGAGEKLFF. The CDR3 nucleotides read TGTGCCAGCAGCCGGAGGACAGGGGCGGGTGAAAAACTGTTTTTT.

This chain uses TRBV7-2 with TRBJ1-1; D gene unclear. In germline, CDR1 is SGHTA, CDR2 FQGNSA. The germline V and J ends were trimmed by 4 bases and 7 bases, with 19 bases remaining between them. This CDR3 is 15 amino acids long. The CDR3 DNA is TGTGCCAGCAGCTCGATCAGAGGACTGAGGAGTGAAGCTTTCTTT. The encoded protein is CASSSIRGLRSEAFF.

In nucleotides, the CDR3 is TGTGCCAGTAGTTGGGATCCTACAGGGGATCAGCCCCAGCATTTT. Translation gives CASSWDPTGDQPQHF. This sequence joins TRBV19 and TRBJ1-5, with TRBD1 identical over 7 bases. This CDR3 is 15 amino acids long. With 5 bases clipped from V and 5 bases from J, the junction kept 9 bases outside the gene matches. Germline loops: CDR1 LNHDA, CDR2 SQIVND (reference sequence).

The chain employs TRBV19 and TRBJ2-5; possible D gene TRBD2, 7 bases. This CDR3 contains 15 residues. The V end lost 3 bases, the J end lost 2 bases, and 13 bases lay between the germline ends. CDR1 LNHDA and CDR2 SQIVND come from the germline V gene (reference sequence). Here the CDR3 DNA reads TGTGCCAGTAGTATGGGAGGGGGGGCACAAGAGACCCAGTACTTC. Translated: CASSMGGGAQETQYF.

J is TRBJ2-5 and V is TRBV2, with TRBD2 identical over 10 bases. The germline V gene encodes CDR1 SNHLY and CDR2 FYNNEI. There are 17 residues in the CDR3. V shed 6 bases and J 1 base; nucleotides not matched to a gene: 11. CDR3 residues: CASRSILWTSGQETQYF. The CDR3 nucleotides read TGTGCCAGCAGGTCCATCTTGTGGACTAGCGGCCAAGAGACCCAGTACTTC. Drawing the rest from reference TRBV2 and TRBJ2-5, the complete variable domain is EPEVTQTPSHQVTQMGQEVILRCVPISNHLYFYWYRQILGQKVEFLVSFYNNEISEKSEIFDDQFSVERPDGSNFTLKIRSTKLEDSAMYFCASRSILWTSGQETQYFGPGTRLLVL.

This chain uses TRBV5-5 with TRBJ1-3; D not resolved. V shed 2 bases and J shed 10 bases, with 10 bases lying between them. The length of the CDR3 is 12 residues. Germline CDR1 and CDR2: SGHKS and YYEKEE (reference sequence). The CDR3 DNA sequence: TGTGCCAGCAGCTTAATCCGGGAAACCATATATTTT. It codes for CASSLIRETIYF.

The chain recombines TRBV2 with TRBJ1-2, with D possibly matching TRBD1 (6 bases). Germline V gene sequence: CDR1 SNHLY, CDR2 FYNNEI. The length of the CDR3 is 14 residues. Between the trimmed V and J ends, which lost 6 bases and 4 bases, there was a span of 15 bases. The CDR3 DNA reads as TGTGCCAGCAGGGGCAGGGGCCTTCCCTATGGCTACACCTTC. It encodes CASRGRGLPYGYTF.

V gene TRBV7-9 combines with J gene TRBJ1-1; D may be TRBD1 (5 bases). Germline CDR1 is SEHNR and CDR2 is FQNEAQ (reference sequence). V lost 1 base, J lost 3 bases, and 9 bases lay in between. The CDR3 spans 14 residues. CDR3 coding DNA: TGTGCCAGCAGCTTAGGACAGTCCCACACTGAAGCTTTCTTT. Translating it yields CASSLGQSHTEAFF.

This clone was picked up one time. This chain connects TRBV28 to TRBJ1-6; weak D call: TRBD1 (6 bases). V gave up 4 bases and J gave up 10 bases, with 20 bases separating them. This CDR3 contains 16 residues. Germline loops: CDR1 MDHEN, CDR2 SYDVKM. The CDR3 DNA sequence: TGTGCCAGCAGTTCCAAATCAGGGGTACGCACGTCACCCCTCCACTTT. Protein sequence: CASSSKSGVRTSPLHF. Complete variable domain (other parts from reference TRBV28 and TRBJ1-6): DVKVTQSSRYLVKRTGEKVFLECVQDMDHENMFWYRQDPGLGLRLIYFSYDVKMKEKGDIPEGYSVSREKKERFSLILESASTNQTSMYLCASSSKSGVRTSPLHFGNGTRLTVT.